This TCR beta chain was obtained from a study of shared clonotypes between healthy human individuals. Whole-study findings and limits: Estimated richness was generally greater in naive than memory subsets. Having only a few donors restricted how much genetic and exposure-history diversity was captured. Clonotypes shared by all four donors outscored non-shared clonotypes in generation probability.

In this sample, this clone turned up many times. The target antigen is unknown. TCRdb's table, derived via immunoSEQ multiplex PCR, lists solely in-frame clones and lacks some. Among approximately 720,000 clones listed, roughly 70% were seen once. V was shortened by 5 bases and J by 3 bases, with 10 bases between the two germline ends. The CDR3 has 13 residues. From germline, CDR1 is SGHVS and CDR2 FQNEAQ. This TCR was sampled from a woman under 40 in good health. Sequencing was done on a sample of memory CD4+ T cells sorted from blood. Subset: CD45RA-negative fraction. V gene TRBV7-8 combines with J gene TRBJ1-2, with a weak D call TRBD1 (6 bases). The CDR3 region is CASSPQGDYGYTF. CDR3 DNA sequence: TGTGCCAGCAGCCCACAGGGTGACTATGGCTACACCTTC.